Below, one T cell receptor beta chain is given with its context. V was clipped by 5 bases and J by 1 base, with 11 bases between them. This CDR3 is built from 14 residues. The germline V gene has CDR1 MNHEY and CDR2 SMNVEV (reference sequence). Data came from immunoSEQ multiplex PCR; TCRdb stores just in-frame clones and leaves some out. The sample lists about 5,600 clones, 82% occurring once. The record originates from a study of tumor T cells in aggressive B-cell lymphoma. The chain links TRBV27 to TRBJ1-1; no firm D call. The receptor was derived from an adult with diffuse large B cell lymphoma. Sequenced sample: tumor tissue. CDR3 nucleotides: TGTGCCAGCAGTCGGAAGCGGGAGAACACTGAAGCTTTCTTT. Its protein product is CASSRKRENTEAFF.